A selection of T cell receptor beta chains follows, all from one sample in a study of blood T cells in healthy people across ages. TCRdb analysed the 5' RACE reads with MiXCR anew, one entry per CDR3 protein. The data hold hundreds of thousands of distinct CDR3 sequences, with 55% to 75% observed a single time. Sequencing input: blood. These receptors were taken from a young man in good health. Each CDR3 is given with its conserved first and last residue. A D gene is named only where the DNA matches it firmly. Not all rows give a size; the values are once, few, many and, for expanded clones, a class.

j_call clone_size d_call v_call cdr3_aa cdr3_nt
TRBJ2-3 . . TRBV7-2 CASSSGFRGGVPDTQYF TGTGCCAGCAGCTCGGGGTTCAGGGGAGGGGTCCCAGATACGCAGTATTTT
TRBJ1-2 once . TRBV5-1 CASSFTGINYGYTF TGCGCCAGCAGCTTTACCGGGATCAACTATGGCTACACCTTC
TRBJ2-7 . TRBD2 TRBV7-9 CASSLTGTSGGPTYEQYF TGTGCCAGCAGCTTAACCGGGACTAGCGGGGGGCCCACCTACGAGCAGTACTTC
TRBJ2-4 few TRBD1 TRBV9 CASSARDRGLEQYF TGTGCCAGCAGCGCCCGGGACAGGGGATTGGAGCAGTACTTC
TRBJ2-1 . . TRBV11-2 CASSLGPGTNNEQFF TGTGCCAGCAGCTTAGGTCCGGGGACCAACAATGAGCAGTTCTTC
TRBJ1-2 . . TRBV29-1 CSVMDGYTF TGCAGCGTTATGGATGGCTACACCTTC
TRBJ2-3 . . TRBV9 CASSVGADTDTQYF TGTGCCAGCAGCGTAGGGGCAGACACAGATACGCAGTATTTT
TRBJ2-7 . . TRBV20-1 CSARRAAVTYEQYF TGCAGTGCTAGAAGGGCAGCCGTAACCTACGAGCAGTACTTC
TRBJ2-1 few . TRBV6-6 CASSYPAGPQFF TGTGCCAGCAGTTACCCTGCCGGGCCTCAGTTCTTC
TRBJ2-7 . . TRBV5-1 CASSFGGEDYEQYF TGCGCCAGCAGCTTCGGTGGGGAGGACTACGAGCAGTACTTC
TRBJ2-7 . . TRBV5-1 CASSLDSPFMDEQYF TGCGCCAGCAGCTTAGACTCACCGTTTATGGACGAGCAGTACTTC
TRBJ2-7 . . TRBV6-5 CASSYSRPYEQYF TGTGCCAGCAGTTACTCTAGGCCCTACGAGCAGTACTTC
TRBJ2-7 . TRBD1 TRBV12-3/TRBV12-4 CASVSPGGYEQYF TGTGCCAGCGTCAGTCCAGGGGGCTACGAGCAGTACTTC
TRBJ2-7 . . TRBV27 CASSQGLPYEQYF TGTGCCAGCAGTCAGGGACTCCCCTACGAGCAGTACTTC
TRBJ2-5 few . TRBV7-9 CASKGRAQETQYF TGTGCCAGCAAAGGCAGGGCTCAAGAGACCCAGTACTTC
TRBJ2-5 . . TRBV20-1 CSASTGQEGVLLETQYF TGCAGTGCTAGCACAGGACAGGAGGGGGTCTTGCTGGAGACCCAGTACTTC
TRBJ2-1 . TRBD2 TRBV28 CASSLLTSGESNNEQFF TGTGCCAGCAGTCTCCTTACTAGCGGAGAATCAAACAATGAGCAGTTCTTC
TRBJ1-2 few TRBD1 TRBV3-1 CASSFRDRGYGYTF TGTGCCAGCAGCTTCCGGGACAGGGGCTATGGCTACACCTTC
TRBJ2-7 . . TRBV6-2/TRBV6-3 CASSSPGEAPREQYF TGTGCCAGCAGTAGCCCTGGGGAGGCGCCGCGAGAGCAGTACTTC
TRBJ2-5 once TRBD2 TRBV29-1 CSVTGGISYQQYF TGCAGCGTAACGGGGGGGATTTCCTACCAGCAGTACTTC
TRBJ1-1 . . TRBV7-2 CASSLLRGGNTEAFF TGTGCCAGCAGCTTACTTAGGGGGGGGAACACTGAAGCTTTCTTT
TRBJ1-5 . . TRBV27 CASSLSIRQPQHF TGTGCCAGCAGTTTATCGATAAGGCAGCCCCAGCATTTT
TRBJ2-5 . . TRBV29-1 CSVEISRQETQYF TGCAGCGTTGAGATTAGCCGTCAAGAGACCCAGTACTTC
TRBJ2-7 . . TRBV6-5 CASKTIGTREQYF TGTGCCAGCAAAACGATAGGTACAAGGGAGCAGTACTTC
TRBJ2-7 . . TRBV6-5 CASRPGPYEQYF TGTGCCAGCCGCCCGGGCCCCTACGAGCAGTACTTC
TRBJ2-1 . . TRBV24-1 CATSEVGRHEQFF TGTGCCACCAGTGAGGTAGGGCGGCATGAGCAGTTCTTC
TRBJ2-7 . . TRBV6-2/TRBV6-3 CASSLNRDPGRFEQYF TGTGCCAGCAGTCTAAACCGGGACCCCGGACGTTTCGAGCAGTACTTC
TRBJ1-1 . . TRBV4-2 CASSQEEGVVNTEAFF TGTGCCAGCAGCCAAGAAGAGGGGGTAGTCAACACTGAAGCTTTCTTT
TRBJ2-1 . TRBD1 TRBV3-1 CASSLRTGSKQFF TGTGCCAGCAGCTTAAGGACAGGTAGTAAGCAGTTCTTC
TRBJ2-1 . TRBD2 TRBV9 CASSRRTSGINEQFF TGTGCCAGCAGCAGACGGACTAGCGGGATAAATGAGCAGTTCTTC
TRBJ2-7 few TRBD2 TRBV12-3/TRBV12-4 CASSRAGGAYEQYF TGTGCCAGCAGTCGCGCGGGAGGCGCGTACGAGCAGTACTTC
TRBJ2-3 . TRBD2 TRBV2 CASSAGLAGQYF TGTGCCAGCAGTGCGGGACTAGCGGGGCAGTATTTT
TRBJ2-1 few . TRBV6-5 CASSPGFGSGEQFF TGTGCCAGCAGCCCGGGTTTCGGGAGCGGTGAGCAGTTCTTC
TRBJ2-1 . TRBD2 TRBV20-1 CSAGLAGGGSNEQFF TGCAGTGCGGGACTAGCGGGAGGTGGGAGCAATGAGCAGTTCTTC
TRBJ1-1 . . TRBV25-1 CASRDTYYEAFF TGTGCCTCTCGGGACACCTACTATGAAGCTTTCTTT
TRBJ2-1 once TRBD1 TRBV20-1 CSAPGTGGIYEQFF TGCAGTGCCCCCGGGACAGGGGGCATCTATGAGCAGTTCTTC
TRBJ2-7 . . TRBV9 CASSVGEIAYEQYF TGTGCCAGCAGCGTAGGGGAGATCGCCTACGAGCAGTACTTC
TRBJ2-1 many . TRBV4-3 CASSLLRDRGVNEQFF TGCGCCAGCAGCCTACTCCGGGACCGTGGGGTGAATGAGCAGTTCTTC
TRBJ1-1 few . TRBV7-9 CASSFQGPNTEAFF TGTGCCAGCAGCTTCCAGGGTCCGAACACTGAAGCTTTCTTT
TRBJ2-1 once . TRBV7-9 CASSLADRTNGPRRQFF TGTGCCAGCAGCTTAGCTGACAGGACCAACGGCCCAAGGAGACAGTTCTTC
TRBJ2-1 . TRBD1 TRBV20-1 CSAAPGQVHNEQFF TGCAGTGCCGCACCGGGACAGGTCCACAATGAGCAGTTCTTC
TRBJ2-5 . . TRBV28 CASATGGRVQETQYF TGTGCCAGTGCCACAGGGGGGAGGGTCCAAGAGACCCAGTACTTC
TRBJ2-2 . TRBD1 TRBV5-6 CASSPGTGGITGELFF TGTGCCAGCAGCCCCGGGACAGGGGGCATCACCGGGGAGCTGTTTTTT
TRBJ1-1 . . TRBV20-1 CSARAENTEAFF TGCAGTGCGCGGGCGGAGAACACTGAAGCTTTCTTT
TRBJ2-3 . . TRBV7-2 CATKGGELPVDTQYF TGTGCCACCAAGGGGGGGGAGCTTCCTGTGGATACGCAGTATTTT
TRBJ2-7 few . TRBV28 CASSFQGYGYEQYF TGTGCCAGCAGTTTTCAGGGGTACGGGTACGAGCAGTACTTC
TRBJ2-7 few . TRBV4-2 CASNEGLGSYEQYF TGTGCCAGCAATGAGGGGCTTGGCTCCTACGAGCAGTACTTC
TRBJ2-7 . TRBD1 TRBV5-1 CASSLVRDRVSEQYF TGCGCCAGCAGCTTGGTCCGGGACAGGGTAAGCGAGCAGTACTTC
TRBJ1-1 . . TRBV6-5 CASSYSIPGAPNTEAFF TGTGCCAGCAGTTACTCTATTCCTGGGGCCCCGAACACTGAAGCTTTCTTT
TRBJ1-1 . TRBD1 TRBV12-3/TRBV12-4 CASSQGQAGAEAFF TGTGCCAGCAGTCAAGGACAGGCCGGGGCTGAAGCTTTCTTT
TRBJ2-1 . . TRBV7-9 CASYGRSNEQFF TGTGCCAGCTATGGACGGAGCAATGAGCAGTTCTTC
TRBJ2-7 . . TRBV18 CASSLLGSPISYEQYF TGTGCCAGCTCACTGCTTGGTAGCCCCATAAGCTACGAGCAGTACTTC
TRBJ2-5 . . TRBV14 CASSQAPQETQYF TGTGCCAGCAGCCAGGCCCCCCAAGAGACCCAGTACTTC
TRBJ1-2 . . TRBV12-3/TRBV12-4 CASSPSAATHGYTF TGTGCCAGCAGCCCCTCCGCGGCAACCCATGGCTACACCTTC
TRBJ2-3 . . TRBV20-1 CSVPDSVNTQYF TGCAGTGTACCCGACAGTGTAAATACGCAGTATTTT
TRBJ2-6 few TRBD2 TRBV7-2 CASSFAGGLSGANVLTF TGTGCCAGCAGCTTCGCGGGAGGTCTCTCTGGGGCCAACGTCCTGACTTTC
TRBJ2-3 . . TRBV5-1 CASRGLGRWMDTQYF TGCGCCAGCAGGGGCCTTGGGAGGTGGATGGATACGCAGTATTTT
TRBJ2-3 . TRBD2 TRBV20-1 CSARDPGGSTDTQYF TGCAGTGCTAGAGATCCGGGGGGGAGCACAGATACGCAGTATTTT
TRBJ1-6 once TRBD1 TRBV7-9 CASFRTGKSHPLHF TGTGCCAGCTTCAGGACAGGGAAGTCTCACCCCCTCCACTTT
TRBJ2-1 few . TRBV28 CASSLRGLLVNEQFF TGTGCCAGCAGTTTAAGAGGGTTACTAGTTAATGAGCAGTTCTTC